Listed here is a single T cell receptor (beta chain). In germline, CDR1 is SGHRS, CDR2 YFSETQ. The CDR3 contains 16 residues. Trimming stripped 1 base from V and 0 bases from J, with 10 bases between. This specimen belongs to a study of blood T cell repertoires in COVID-19. About the study: Sites in the United States, Italy and Spain provided acute and convalescent COVID-19 samples. The analysed material was cDNA or gDNA that came from T cells, B-cell-depleted T cells, or PBMCs.

Original processing notes: Amplified reference gene primers provided the basis for estimating nucleated cell counts. Clones were read by immunoSEQ multiplex PCR, and TCRdb kept only the in-frame ones, dropping some. That table gives V, J and clone size, and the DNA gave D and trimming. The data hold around 51,000 clones, with approximately 86% observed a single time. This chain uses TRBV5-1 with TRBJ2-2; tentatively, D is TRBD1 (5 bases). The source is an elderly woman with acute or convalescent COVID-19. The sequenced material came from peripheral blood. This chain's CDR3 is CASSLMGQTNTGELFF. The CDR3 DNA is TGCGCCAGCAGCTTGATGGGGCAGACGAACACCGGGGAGCTGTTTTTT.